The sequence of this T cell receptor beta chain was determined in a study of shared clonotypes between healthy human individuals. V dropped 6 bases and J dropped 1 base, with 12 bases sitting between them. Germline V gene data show CDR1 as MDHEN and CDR2 as SYDVKM. This CDR3 comprises 14 residues. Generated by immunoSEQ multiplex PCR, the TCRdb table keeps only in-frame clones and is missing some. The sample carries roughly 500,000 clones, over 70% recorded once. The gene calls are TRBV28 and TRBJ1-1; D call uncertain. The source is a woman between 40 and 55 years old in good health. Some clones in this sample may be carry-over from other donors' samples. Material: PBMCs. As DNA, the CDR3 is TGTGCCAGCAGACCCGGACGGAGGAACACTGAAGCTTTCTTT. Its translation is CASRPGRRNTEAFF.